A selection of T cell receptor beta chains follows, all from one sample in a study of cytomegalovirus exposure and HLA in healthy donors. Libraries were prepared by immunoSEQ multiplex PCR; TCRdb keeps only in-frame clonotypes and omits some of them. Counted here are about 95,000 clones, about 76% occurring once; the ten biggest clones make up less than 4.5%. What was sequenced was PBMCs. The receptors stem from a woman in her seventies in good health and CMV-seropositive. The CDR3 runs from the conserved cysteine through the conserved F or W. The D gene is left open where the match is weak.

cdr3_aa,d_call,j_call,v_call
CASSLAWQGNEQFF,NA,TRBJ2-1,TRBV7-2
CASRGGLRTGANVLTF,NA,TRBJ2-6,TRBV5-8
CASSFTGGDTEAFF,TRBD1,TRBJ1-1,TRBV19
CASSPYRPDTGELFF,NA,TRBJ2-2,TRBV11-2
CASSPGLGNTEAFF,NA,TRBJ1-1,TRBV28
CASNRGKTEHLEQYF,NA,TRBJ2-7,TRBV2
CASSFGQADYEQYF,TRBD1,TRBJ2-7,TRBV5-1
CAWSQRGALPYEQYF,TRBD2,TRBJ2-7,TRBV30
CSASYRDEQFF,NA,TRBJ2-1,TRBV20-1
CASSITGYSYEQYF,NA,NA,TRBV7-9
CASIYSLAKNIQYF,NA,TRBJ2-4,TRBV6-6
CASSTYSSGGTDTQYF,TRBD2,TRBJ2-3,TRBV19
CASSLRTGGNTIYF,TRBD1,TRBJ1-3,TRBV27
CAISESTAGDFYEQYF,TRBD2,TRBJ2-7,TRBV10-3
CAWSVGHFNYGYTF,NA,TRBJ1-2,TRBV30
CASRRTSENTGELFF,TRBD2,TRBJ2-2,TRBV6-5
CASSRTGYNEQFF,NA,TRBJ2-1,TRBV19
CASSQWAGDKNEQFF,TRBD2,TRBJ2-1,TRBV7-3
CASRDSFGVAGGPGQYF,TRBD2,TRBJ2-7,TRBV11-2
CASSDRVNRQYF,TRBD1,TRBJ2-7,TRBV19
CASSAWDRGAGELFF,TRBD1,TRBJ2-2,TRBV7-7
CANSLSSGTSYEQYF,TRBD2,TRBJ2-7,TRBV7-2
CASSPEGGTTNEKLFF,NA,TRBJ1-4,TRBV9
CASSQDRLHSDSYEQYF,NA,TRBJ2-7,TRBV14
CASSPNLYPGGNEQFF,TRBD1,TRBJ2-1,TRBV18
CASSPGRDRGNEQYF,TRBD1,TRBJ2-7,TRBV2
CASSPQPGGAYEQYF,NA,TRBJ2-7,TRBV9
CASSPQGGSSYNEQFF,TRBD2,TRBJ2-1,TRBV7-2
CASSPTGGAGELFF,NA,TRBJ2-2,TRBV18
CASNLVGAEGYNEQFF,NA,TRBJ2-1,TRBV7-2
CSGKGRGPGELFF,TRBD2,TRBJ2-2,TRBV29-1
CASSSQGPLMNTEAFF,NA,TRBJ1-1,TRBV7-2
CASSSQQGTEQFF,NA,TRBJ2-1,TRBV19
CASCRLAGNDEQFF,TRBD2,TRBJ2-1,TRBV2
CASSRGSITNEKLFF,NA,TRBJ1-4,TRBV7-6
CASKSPGGGNGYTF,TRBD1,TRBJ1-2,TRBV9
CASSTWTGGSNQPQHF,TRBD1,TRBJ1-5,TRBV5-6
CASSPKLVALQETQYF,NA,TRBJ2-5,TRBV2
CASSPQAGGSYNEQFF,TRBD2,TRBJ2-1,TRBV7-3
CATSRKTLGEKRETQYF,NA,TRBJ2-5,TRBV15
CASSYSGLAGGDEQFF,TRBD2,TRBJ2-1,TRBV6-6
CASTLSSWWGTGLNTEAFF,TRBD1,TRBJ1-1,TRBV28
CASSLTSGTTEFF,TRBD2,TRBJ2-1,TRBV7-2
CASRSTSTDTQYF,NA,TRBJ2-3,TRBV6-5
CASRSQGGTSYNEQFF,NA,TRBJ2-1,TRBV27
CASNRPRGTQYF,NA,TRBJ2-5,TRBV6-5
CAISPGGEVWNEQFF,TRBD1,TRBJ2-1,TRBV10-3